This T cell receptor beta chain derives from a study of cytomegalovirus exposure and HLA in healthy donors. Study summary: Ancestry clustering placed around four fifths of over 300 genotyped donors in the Caucasian-associated cluster.

Germline values: CDR1 SGHDT, CDR2 YYEEEE. J gave up 8 bases and V 0 bases, and 7 bases lay outside the gene matches. The CDR3 is 14 amino acids. Amplification used 60 Vbeta primers and 13 Jbeta primers. Here immunoSEQ multiplex PCR was the method, and the copy in TCRdb shows in-frame clones only, minus some. The repertoire includes around 180,000 clones, over 70% of them detected once, and 0.95% to 1.5% sits in the top ten. The clonotype was recovered from a boy under 10 years old in good health and CMV-seronegative. V gene TRBV5-6 combines with J gene TRBJ1-2; 7 bases fit TRBD1. The specimen was PBMCs. CDR3 sequence reads: CASSLVGRGEGYTF. In DNA, the CDR3 is TGTGCCAGCAGCTTGGTGGGCAGGGGGGAAGGCTACACCTTC.